These T cell receptor beta chains were read from a single sample in a study of Graves' ophthalmopathy and Graves' hyperthyroidism. Each CDR3 protein is one row after TCRdb ran MiXCR on the multiplex PCR reads. The table includes 650,000 to 800,000 distinct CDR3 sequences, about 40% detected once. Sample: peripheral blood. The origin of the receptors is an adult man with Graves' ophthalmopathy. Both conserved end residues are part of each CDR3. A D gene is named only where the DNA matches it firmly. Part of the rows lack a size; the others show once, few, many or a class for expanded clones.

>16|TRBJ2-7|TRBV7-9|.|TRBD2
CASSFTSGVSSYEQYF
TGTGCCAGCAGCTTCACTAGCGGGGTTAGCTCCTACGAGCAGTACTTC
>14|TRBJ1-5|TRBV12-3/TRBV12-4|.|.
CASSLKPYNQPQHF
TGTGCCAGCAGTTTGAAGCCGTATAATCAGCCCCAGCATTTT
>13|TRBJ1-1|TRBV13|many|.
CASSPVGNTEAFF
TGTGCCAGCAGCCCCGTAGGGAACACTGAAGCTTTCTTT
>14|TRBJ2-7|TRBV19|many|.
CASSLDRGSYEQYF
TGTGCCAGCAGCTTAGATCGGGGTAGCTACGAGCAGTACTTC
>13|TRBJ1-2|TRBV19|many|.
CASLDRQNYGYTF
TGTGCCAGTCTCGATCGGCAGAACTATGGCTACACCTTC
>15|TRBJ1-3|TRBV7-9|many|.
CASSLAPPSGNTIYF
TGTGCCAGCAGCTTAGCCCCGCCGTCTGGAAACACCATATATTTT
>14|TRBJ1-6|TRBV10-3|few|TRBD1
CASTSGQGDSPLHF
TGTGCCAGCACCAGCGGACAGGGTGATTCACCCCTCCACTTT
>15|TRBJ2-7|TRBV5-6|many|TRBD2
CASSRLAGVSYEQYF
TGTGCCAGCAGCCGACTAGCGGGGGTCTCCTACGAGCAGTACTTC
>15|TRBJ1-1|TRBV4-1|many|.
CASRDSGTANTEAFF
TGCGCCAGCCGAGATTCCGGGACGGCGAACACTGAAGCTTTCTTT
>17|TRBJ2-7|TRBV20-1|.|.
CSARDRESRGSYYEQYF
TGCAGTGCTAGAGATAGGGAAAGCCGGGGATCCTACTACGAGCAGTACTTC
>15|TRBJ1-2|TRBV9|.|TRBD1
CASSGGTGSSYGYTF
TGTGCCAGCAGCGGCGGGACAGGGAGTAGCTATGGCTACACCTTC
>16|TRBJ1-1|TRBV9|many|.
CASSVGWGKENTEAFF
TGTGCCAGCAGCGTAGGATGGGGGAAGGAGAACACTGAAGCTTTCTTT
>15|TRBJ1-5|TRBV19|.|TRBD1
CASSIGRDRGQHQHF
TGTGCCAGTAGTATAGGAAGGGACAGGGGGCAGCATCAGCATTTT
>14|TRBJ1-1|TRBV3-1|.|.
CASSSGEGFSEAFF
TGTGCCAGCAGCTCGGGGGAGGGATTCTCTGAAGCTTTCTTT
>12|TRBJ1-1|TRBV12-3/TRBV12-4|many|.
CATGVADTEAFF
TGTGCCACCGGGGTGGCGGACACTGAAGCTTTCTTT
>14|TRBJ2-3|TRBV2|.|TRBD1
CASRSGQVTDTQYF
TGTGCCAGCAGGTCGGGACAGGTCACAGATACGCAGTATTTT
>15|TRBJ2-7|TRBV29-1|medium-sized|TRBD1
CSVVGQGSASYEQYF
TGCAGCGTGGTTGGACAGGGATCGGCCTCCTACGAGCAGTACTTC
>14|TRBJ1-3|TRBV5-6|.|.
CASSFSGAGNTIYF
TGTGCCAGCAGCTTTTCCGGAGCTGGAAACACCATATATTTT
>12|TRBJ2-5|TRBV6-5|many|.
CASNGLGGTQYF
TGTGCCAGCAATGGGCTTGGGGGGACCCAGTACTTC
>18|TRBJ1-4|TRBV10-3|many|.
CAISDSKVRESANEKLFF
TGTGCCATCAGTGATTCGAAGGTCAGGGAATCAGCTAATGAAAAACTGTTTTTT
>17|TRBJ2-6|TRBV5-4|.|.
CASSLGGSNSGANVLTF
TGTGCCAGCAGCTTGGGGGGCTCGAACTCTGGGGCCAACGTCCTGACTTTC
>17|TRBJ2-6|TRBV7-9|many|TRBD1
CASSRLTGGSGANVLTF
TGTGCCAGCAGCCGCCTGACAGGGGGCTCTGGGGCCAACGTCCTGACTTTC
>14|TRBJ2-7|TRBV5-1|.|.
CASSADRYPYEQYF
TGCGCCAGCAGCGCCGACAGGTATCCCTACGAGCAGTACTTC
>11|TRBJ2-5|TRBV29-1|.|.
CSVGGRVTQYF
TGCAGCGTTGGCGGCAGGGTGACCCAGTACTTC
>15|TRBJ1-5|TRBV9|.|.
CASSQTQNSNQPQHF
TGTGCCAGCAGCCAAACCCAAAATAGCAATCAGCCCCAGCATTTT
>12|TRBJ2-5|TRBV20-1|many|.
CSAPEGGETQYF
TGCAGTGCGCCGGAGGGGGGAGAGACCCAGTACTTC
>15|TRBJ2-6|TRBV28|.|.
CASSFLGTGANVLTF
TGTGCCAGCAGTTTCTTGGGAACTGGGGCCAACGTCCTGACTTTC
>14|TRBJ2-2|TRBV7-2|.|.
CASSLDHFRGELFF
TGTGCCAGCAGCTTAGATCATTTCCGCGGGGAGCTGTTTTTT
>15|TRBJ2-7|TRBV4-1|few|.
CASSHGTLNSYEQYF
TGCGCCAGCAGCCACGGGACTCTAAACTCCTACGAGCAGTACTTC
>15|TRBJ2-7|TRBV6-6|.|TRBD1
CASSYLTGVSYEQYF
TGTGCCAGCAGTTACCTGACAGGGGTCTCCTACGAGCAGTACTTC
>17|TRBJ1-1|TRBV5-1|.|.
CASSLGIRRGLNTEAFF
TGCGCCAGCAGCTTGGGGATAAGGCGGGGGCTAAACACTGAAGCTTTCTTT
>13|TRBJ2-5|TRBV11-1|few|.
CASSQKGQETQYF
TGTGCCAGCAGCCAAAAGGGGCAAGAGACCCAGTACTTC
>13|TRBJ2-7|TRBV29-1|.|.
CSLAAGESYEQYF
TGCAGCTTAGCAGCAGGGGAATCCTACGAGCAGTACTTC
>15|TRBJ1-5|TRBV13|many|.
CASSLGRTGFRPQHF
TGTGCCAGCAGCTTAGGGCGCACGGGCTTTAGGCCCCAGCATTTT
>15|TRBJ2-7|TRBV2|many|.
CASSEGDGKWSEQYF
TGTGCCAGCAGTGAGGGGGACGGAAAATGGAGCGAGCAGTACTTC
>12|TRBJ2-7|TRBV4-1|.|.
CASSQVYGEQYF
TGCGCCAGCAGCCAAGTATACGGCGAGCAGTACTTC
>16|TRBJ1-4|TRBV15|many|.
CATSRDPVFANEKLFF
TGTGCCACCAGCAGAGATCCGGTTTTCGCTAATGAAAAACTGTTTTTT
>14|TRBJ1-1|TRBV25-1|.|TRBD1
CAWSKTGLNTEAFF
TGTGCCTGGAGTAAGACAGGGCTGAACACTGAAGCTTTCTTT
>14|TRBJ2-7|TRBV5-1|.|TRBD2
CASSLVAGGPEQYF
TGCGCCAGCAGCTTGGTAGCGGGGGGGCCCGAGCAGTACTTC
>14|TRBJ2-5|TRBV7-2|many|TRBD1
CASSLVDRGGTQYF
TGTGCCAGCAGCTTAGTTGACAGGGGGGGGACCCAGTACTTC